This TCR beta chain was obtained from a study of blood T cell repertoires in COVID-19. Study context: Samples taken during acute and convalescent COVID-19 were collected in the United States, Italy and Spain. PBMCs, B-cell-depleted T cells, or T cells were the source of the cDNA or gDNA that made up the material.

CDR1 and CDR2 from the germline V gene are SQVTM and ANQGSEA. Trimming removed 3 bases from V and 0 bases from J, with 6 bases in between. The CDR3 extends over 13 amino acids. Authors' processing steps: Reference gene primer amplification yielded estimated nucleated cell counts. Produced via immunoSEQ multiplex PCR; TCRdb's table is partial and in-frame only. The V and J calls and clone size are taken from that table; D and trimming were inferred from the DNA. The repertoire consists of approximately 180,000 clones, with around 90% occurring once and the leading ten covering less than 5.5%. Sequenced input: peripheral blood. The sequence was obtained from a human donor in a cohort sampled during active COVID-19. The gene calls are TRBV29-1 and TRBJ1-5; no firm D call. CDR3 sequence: CSVEENSNQPQHF. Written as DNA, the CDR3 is TGCAGCGTTGAGGAGAATAGCAATCAGCCCCAGCATTTT.